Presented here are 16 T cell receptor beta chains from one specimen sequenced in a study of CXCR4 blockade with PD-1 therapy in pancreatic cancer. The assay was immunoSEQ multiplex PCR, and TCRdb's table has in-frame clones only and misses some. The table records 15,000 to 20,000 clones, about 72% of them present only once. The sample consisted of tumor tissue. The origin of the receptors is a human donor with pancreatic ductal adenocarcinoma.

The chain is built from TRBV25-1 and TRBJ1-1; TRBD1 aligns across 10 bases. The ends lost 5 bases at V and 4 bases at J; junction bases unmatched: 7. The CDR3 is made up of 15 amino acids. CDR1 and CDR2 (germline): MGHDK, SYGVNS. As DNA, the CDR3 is TGTGCCAGCAGTATCCGGACAGGGGGTTCCACTGAAGCTTTCTTT. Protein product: CASSIRTGGSTEAFF.

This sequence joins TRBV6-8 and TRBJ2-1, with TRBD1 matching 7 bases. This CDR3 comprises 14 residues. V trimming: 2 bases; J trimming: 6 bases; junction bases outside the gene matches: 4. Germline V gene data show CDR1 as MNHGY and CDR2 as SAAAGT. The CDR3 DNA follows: TGTGCCAGCAGTTACACCGACAGGGCCAATGAGCAGTTCTTC. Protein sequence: CASSYTDRANEQFF.

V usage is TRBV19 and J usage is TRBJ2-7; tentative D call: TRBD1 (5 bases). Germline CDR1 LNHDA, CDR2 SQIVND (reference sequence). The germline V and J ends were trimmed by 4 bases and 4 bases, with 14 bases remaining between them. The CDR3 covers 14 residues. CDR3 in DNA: TGTGCCAGTAGTACTGGGTTAAGGGGTTACGAGCAGTACTTC. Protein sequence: CASSTGLRGYEQYF.

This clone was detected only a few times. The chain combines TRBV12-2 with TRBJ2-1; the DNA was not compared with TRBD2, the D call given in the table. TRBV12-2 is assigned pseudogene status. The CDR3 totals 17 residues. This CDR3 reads CASGTSGYRSSYNEQFF. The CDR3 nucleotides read TGTGCCTCCGGGACTAGCGGGTATCGGTCCTCCTACAATGAGCAGTTCTTC.

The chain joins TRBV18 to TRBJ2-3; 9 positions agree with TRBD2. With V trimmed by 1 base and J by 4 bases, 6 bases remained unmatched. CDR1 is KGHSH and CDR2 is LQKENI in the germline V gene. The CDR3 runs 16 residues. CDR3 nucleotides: TGTGCCAGCTCACCACGGACTAGCGACAGGTCAGATACGCAGTATTTT. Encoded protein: CASSPRTSDRSDTQYF.

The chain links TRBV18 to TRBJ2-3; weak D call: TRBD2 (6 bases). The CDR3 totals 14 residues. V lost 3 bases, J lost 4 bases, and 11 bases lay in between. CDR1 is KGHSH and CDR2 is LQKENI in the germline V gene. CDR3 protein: CASSPQGGSDTQYF. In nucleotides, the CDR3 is TGTGCCAGCTCACCCCAGGGAGGTTCAGATACGCAGTATTTT. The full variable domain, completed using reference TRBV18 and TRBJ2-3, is NAGVMQNPRHLVRRRGQEARLRCSPMKGHSHVYWYRQLPEEGLKFMVYLQKENIIDESGMPKERFSAEFPKEGPSILRIQQVVRGDSAAYFCASSPQGGSDTQYFGPGTRLTVL.

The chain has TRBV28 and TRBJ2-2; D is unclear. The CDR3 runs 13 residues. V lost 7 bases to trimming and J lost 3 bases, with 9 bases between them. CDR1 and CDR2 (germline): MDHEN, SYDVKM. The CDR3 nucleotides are TGTGCCAGCACCTCCCCGCACACCGGGGAGCTGTTTTTT. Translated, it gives CASTSPHTGELFF.

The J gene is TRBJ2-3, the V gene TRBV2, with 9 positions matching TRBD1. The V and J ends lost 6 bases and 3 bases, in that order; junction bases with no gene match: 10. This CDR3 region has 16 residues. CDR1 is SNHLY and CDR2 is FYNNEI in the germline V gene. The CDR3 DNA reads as TGTGCCAGCAGCGCGAGGCGCGGGACAGGGACAGATACGCAGTATTTT. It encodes CASSARRGTGTDTQYF.

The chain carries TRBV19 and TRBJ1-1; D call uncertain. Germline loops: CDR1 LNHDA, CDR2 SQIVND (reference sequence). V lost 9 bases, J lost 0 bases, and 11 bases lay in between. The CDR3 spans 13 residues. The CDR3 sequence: CASTDVLNTEAFF. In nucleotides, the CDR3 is TGTGCCAGCACAGACGTCTTGAACACTGAAGCTTTCTTT. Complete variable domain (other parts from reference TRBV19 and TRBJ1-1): DGGITQSPKYLFRKEGQNVTLSCEQNLNHDAMYWYRQDPGQGLRLIYYSQIVNDFQKGDIAEGYSVSREKKESFPLTVTSAQKNPTAFYLCASTDVLNTEAFFGQGTRLTVV.

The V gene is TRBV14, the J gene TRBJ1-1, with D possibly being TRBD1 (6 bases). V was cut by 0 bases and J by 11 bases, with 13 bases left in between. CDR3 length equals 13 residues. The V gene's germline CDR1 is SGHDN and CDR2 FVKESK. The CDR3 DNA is TGTGCCAGCAGCCAAGACGAGGGGCAGGGGGCTTTCTTT. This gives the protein CASSQDEGQGAFF.

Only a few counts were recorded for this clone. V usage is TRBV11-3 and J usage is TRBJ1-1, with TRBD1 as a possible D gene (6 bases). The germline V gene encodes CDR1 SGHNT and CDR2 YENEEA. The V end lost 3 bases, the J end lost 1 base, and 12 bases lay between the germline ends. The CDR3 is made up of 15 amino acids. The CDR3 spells CASSLAGQRNTEAFF. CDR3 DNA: TGTGCCAGCAGCTTGGCTGGACAGAGGAACACTGAAGCTTTCTTT.

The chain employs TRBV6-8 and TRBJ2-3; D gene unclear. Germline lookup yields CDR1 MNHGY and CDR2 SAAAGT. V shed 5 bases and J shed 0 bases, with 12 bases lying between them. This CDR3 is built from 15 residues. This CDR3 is CASSQSRISTDTQYF. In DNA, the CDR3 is TGTGCCAGCAGTCAGTCGAGAATTAGCACAGATACGCAGTATTTT.

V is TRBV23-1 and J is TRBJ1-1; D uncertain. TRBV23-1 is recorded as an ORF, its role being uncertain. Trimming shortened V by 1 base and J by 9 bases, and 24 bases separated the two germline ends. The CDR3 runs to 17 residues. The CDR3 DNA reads TGCGCCAGCAGTCAATGCCGACCCCGGACCCCACGGGGAAAAGCTTTCTTT. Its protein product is CASSQCRPRTPRGKAFF.

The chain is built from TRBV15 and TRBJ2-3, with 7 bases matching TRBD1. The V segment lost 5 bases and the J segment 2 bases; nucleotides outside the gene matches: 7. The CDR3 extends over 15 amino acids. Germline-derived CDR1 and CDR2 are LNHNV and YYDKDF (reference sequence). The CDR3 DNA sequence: TGTGCCACCAGCGCTCGACAGGGAACCACAGATACGCAGTATTTT. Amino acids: CATSARQGTTDTQYF.

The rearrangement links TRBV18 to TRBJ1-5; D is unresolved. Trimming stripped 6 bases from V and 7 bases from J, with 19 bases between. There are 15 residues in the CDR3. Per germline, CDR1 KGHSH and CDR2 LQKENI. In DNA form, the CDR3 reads TGTGCCAGCTCTCCCCTACCCAGCACGGAGCAGCCCCAGCATTTT. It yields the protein CASSPLPSTEQPQHF.

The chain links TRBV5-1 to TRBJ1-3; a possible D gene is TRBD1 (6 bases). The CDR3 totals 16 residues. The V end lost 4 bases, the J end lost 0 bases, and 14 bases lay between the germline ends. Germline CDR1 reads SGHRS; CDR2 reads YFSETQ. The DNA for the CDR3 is TGCGCCAGCAGCCCGGGGGGGGGCGTCTCTGGAAACACCATATATTTT. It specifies CASSPGGGVSGNTIYF.